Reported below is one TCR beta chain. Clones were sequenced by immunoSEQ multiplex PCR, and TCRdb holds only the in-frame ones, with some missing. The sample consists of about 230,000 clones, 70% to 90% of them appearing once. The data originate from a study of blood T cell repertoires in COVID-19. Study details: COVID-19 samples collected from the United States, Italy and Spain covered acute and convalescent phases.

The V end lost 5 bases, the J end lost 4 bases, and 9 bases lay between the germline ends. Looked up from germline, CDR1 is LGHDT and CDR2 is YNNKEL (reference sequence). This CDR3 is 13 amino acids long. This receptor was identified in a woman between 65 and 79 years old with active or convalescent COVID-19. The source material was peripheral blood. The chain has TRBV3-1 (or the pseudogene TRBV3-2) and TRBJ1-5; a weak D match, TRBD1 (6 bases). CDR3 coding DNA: TGTGCCAGCAGCTCCAGGGGTAATCAGCCCCAGCATTTT. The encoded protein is CASSSRGNQPQHF.